Shown below are 25 T cell receptor beta chains from a single sample sequenced in a study of circulating and synovial CD4+ cells in juvenile arthritis. Produced via immunoSEQ multiplex PCR; TCRdb's table is partial and in-frame only. Of 35,000 or so clones in the sample, 90% to 95% were seen once. The specimen sequenced was CD4+ T cells from blood. The receptors shown here come from a human donor with juvenile idiopathic arthritis.

V usage is TRBV6-1 and J usage is TRBJ2-5; D perhaps matches TRBD2 (6 bases). Trimming cost V 5 bases and J 1 base, with 14 bases left between them. The CDR3 totals 15 residues. Germline-derived CDR1 and CDR2 are MNHNS and SASEGT. The CDR3: CASSLGGPFQETQYF. The DNA of the CDR3 is TGTGCCAGCAGTCTCGGGGGTCCCTTCCAAGAGACCCAGTACTTC.

V usage is TRBV9 and J usage is TRBJ1-3, with D unresolved. Per the germline V gene, CDR1 is SGDLS and CDR2 is YYNGEE. The ends were cut back, 7 bases at V and 0 bases at J, with 11 bases in the middle. The CDR3 extends over 14 amino acids. CDR3: CASSDGISGNTIYF. For the CDR3, the DNA is TGTGCCAGCTCAGACGGGATCTCTGGAAACACCATATATTTT.

The chain carries TRBV7-3 and TRBJ2-3; D might be TRBD1 (5 bases). The CDR3 contains 15 residues. V shed 1 base and J shed 2 bases, with 10 bases lying between them. Germline lookup yields CDR1 SGHTA and CDR2 FQGTGA. DNA for the CDR3: TGTGCCAGCAGCTTAAAGGGGCAGGTCACAGATACGCAGTATTTT. Protein product: CASSLKGQVTDTQYF.

CDR3 loop: CSVGGRLTDTQYF. CDR3 bases: TGCAGCGTCGGGGGTAGGTTAACAGATACGCAGTATTTT. The V call is TRBV29-1, the J call TRBJ2-3, with a possible D match to TRBD2 (6 bases). The germline V gene encodes CDR1 SQVTM and CDR2 ANQGSEA. The germline V and J ends were trimmed by 6 bases and 3 bases, with 13 bases remaining between them. The CDR3 runs 13 residues.

The chain has TRBV7-2 and TRBJ2-7; 14 bases align to TRBD2. The CDR3 is 15 amino acids. V shed 3 bases and J 6 bases; nucleotides not matched to a gene: 4. The V gene's germline CDR1 is SGHTA and CDR2 FQGNSA. The CDR3 region is CASSFPGTSGSEQYF. Here the CDR3 DNA reads TGTGCCAGCAGCTTCCCAGGGACTAGCGGGAGCGAGCAGTACTTC.

The chain links TRBV5-4 to TRBJ2-7; 7 nucleotides line up with TRBD2. Losses at the gene ends were 2 bases for V and 2 bases for J; bases not matched to a gene: 7. The germline V gene has CDR1 SGHNT and CDR2 YYREEE (reference sequence). This CDR3 comprises 15 residues. In DNA form, the CDR3 reads TGTGCCAGCAGCTTCCCGGGGGGTCGGACCTACGAGCAGTACTTC. Its protein is CASSFPGGRTYEQYF.

V usage is TRBV28 and J usage is TRBJ2-7; the match to TRBD1 covers 9 bases. Germline CDR1 reads MDHEN; CDR2 reads SYDVKM. The CDR3 extends over 12 amino acids. Trimming at V came to 8 bases and at J to 2 bases, leaving 1 base not matched to a gene. The CDR3, as DNA: TGTGCCAGCGACAGGGGGGCCTACGAGCAGTACTTC. Translated: CASDRGAYEQYF.

The chain joins TRBV6-1 to TRBJ1-4; 8 bases map to TRBD1. This CDR3 contains 15 residues. CDR1 and CDR2 from the germline V gene are MNHNS and SASEGT. V gave up 6 bases and J gave up 3 bases; unmatched junction bases: 6. The CDR3 nucleotides read TGTGCCAGCAGGGCAGGGGGCGTACCTAATGAAAAACTGTTTTTT. Residues: CASRAGGVPNEKLFF.

This clone appeared once. The rearrangement joins TRBV5-5 to TRBJ2-7, with a possible D match to TRBD2 (6 bases). Germline loops: CDR1 SGHKS, CDR2 YYEKEE (reference sequence). The CDR3 extends over 13 amino acids. V lost 5 bases and J 6 bases, leaving 15 bases between the germline ends. In DNA, the CDR3 is TGTGCCAGCAGTCCTGAGGAGGGTGGCGAGCAGTACTTC. Translated, it gives CASSPEEGGEQYF.

The V gene is TRBV6-5, the J gene TRBJ1-3, with no clear D. CDR3 length: 13 amino acids. Deletions cut 5 bases from V and 4 bases from J, with 9 bases between. Germline V gene lookup returns CDR1 MNHEY and CDR2 SVGAGI. CDR3 sequence (DNA): TGTGCCAGCAGTCGAGCGGACGGAAACACCATATATTTT. Encoded protein: CASSRADGNTIYF.

V and J are TRBV5-4 and TRBJ2-5, with 8 bases that match TRBD1. V gave up 0 bases and J gave up 2 bases; unmatched junction bases: 12. The germline CDR1 and CDR2 sequences are SGHNT and YYREEE (reference sequence). This CDR3 spans 18 amino acids. The CDR3 region is CASSLVSRTGSGQETQYF. The CDR3, as DNA: TGTGCCAGCAGCTTGGTTAGTAGGACAGGGTCAGGGCAAGAGACCCAGTACTTC.

V gene TRBV5-4 combines with J gene TRBJ2-5; perhaps TRBD2 as D (5 bases). Trimming pared 3 bases from V and 1 base from J, leaving 10 bases between. The CDR3 totals 14 residues. Germline CDR1 SGHNT, CDR2 YYREEE (reference sequence). The CDR3 spells CASSWKGGQETQYF. The CDR3 DNA reads as TGTGCCAGCAGCTGGAAAGGAGGCCAAGAGACCCAGTACTTC.

J is TRBJ1-1 and V is TRBV19, with 8 bases aligning to TRBD1. CDR3 size: 14 residues. Germline assignment: CDR1 LNHDA and CDR2 SQIVND (reference sequence). J gave up 2 bases and V 5 bases, and 4 bases lay outside the gene matches. The CDR3 sequence: CASSRQGTNTEAFF. Written as DNA, the CDR3 is TGTGCCAGTAGTCGACAGGGGACTAACACTGAAGCTTTCTTT.

This sequence joins TRBV7-9 and TRBJ1-1, with TRBD1 matching over 7 bases. This CDR3 is built from 15 residues. The junction had 10 bases not matched to a gene; V was cut back by 4 bases and J by 5 bases. Germline V gives CDR1 SEHNR, CDR2 FQNEAQ (reference sequence). CDR3 DNA: TGTGCCAGCAGCTCATATGACAGGGTTGGGACTGAAGCTTTCTTT. Amino acid sequence: CASSSYDRVGTEAFF.

The chain links TRBV6-1 to TRBJ1-2, with 11 bases matching TRBD1. This CDR3 has 15 amino acids. Germline CDR1 is MNHNS and CDR2 is SASEGT. V shed 8 bases and J 6 bases; nucleotides not matched to a gene: 11. The CDR3 DNA sequence: TGTGCCAGCCGCAGAGCGGACAGGGGGCGGGATGGCTACACCTTC. Protein product: CASRRADRGRDGYTF.

The chain links TRBV28 to TRBJ1-3; no clear D gene. V shed 5 bases and J shed 3 bases, with 8 bases lying between them. CDR3 length equals 13 residues. Germline V gives CDR1 MDHEN, CDR2 SYDVKM. The CDR3 sequence: CASSVILGNTIYF. The CDR3 DNA follows: TGTGCCAGCAGTGTGATACTTGGAAACACCATATATTTT.

This chain joins TRBV6-1 and TRBJ2-7; D gene unclear. The CDR3 extends over 14 amino acids. CDR1 is MNHNS, CDR2 SASEGT, per germline. Trimming stripped 7 bases from V and 7 bases from J, with 20 bases between. The CDR3 DNA is TGTGCCAGCACCCGAACACCGGCGGATGGGGAGCAGTACTTC. Translated, it gives CASTRTPADGEQYF.

This clone was recorded only once. V usage is TRBV7-9 and J usage is TRBJ2-7; TRBD1 aligns across 7 bases. This CDR3 is 15 amino acids long. The trim removed 0 bases at V and 6 bases at J, leaving 8 bases unmatched. Per germline, CDR1 SEHNR and CDR2 FQNEAQ (reference sequence). The CDR3, as DNA: TGTGCCAGCAGCTTAGCGGGGACAGTATCTCTCGAGCAGTACTTC. This gives the protein CASSLAGTVSLEQYF. Complete variable domain (other parts from reference TRBV7-9 and TRBJ2-7): DTGVSQNPRHKITKRGQNVTFRCDPISEHNRLYWYRQTLGQGPEFLTYFQNEAQLEKSRLLSDRFSAERPKGSFSTLEIQRTEQGDSAMYLCASSLAGTVSLEQYFGPGTRLTVT.

This chain joins TRBV4-2 and TRBJ2-3; 7 nucleotides agree with TRBD2. The CDR3 is 19 amino acids. Per the germline V gene, CDR1 is LGHNA and CDR2 is YNFKEQ. V dropped 0 bases and J dropped 1; count of bases not matched to a gene: 13. The chain's CDR3 is CASSQDPASPSGRTDTQYF. Here the CDR3 DNA reads TGTGCCAGCAGCCAAGATCCGGCGAGCCCTAGCGGACGCACAGATACGCAGTATTTT.

V is TRBV14 and J is TRBJ1-1, with 7 bases that match TRBD1. Germline-derived CDR1 and CDR2 are SGHDN and FVKESK. The CDR3 contains 13 residues. V was clipped by 2 bases and J by 6 bases; unmatched bases: 3. CDR3 region: CASSQTGTAEAFF. The CDR3 nucleotides read TGTGCCAGCAGCCAAACCGGGACAGCTGAAGCTTTCTTT.

The V and J genes are TRBV30 and TRBJ1-1; D is unresolved. Trimming removed 0 bases from V and 0 bases from J, with 8 bases in between. Germline CDR1 reads GTSNPN; CDR2 reads SVGIG (reference sequence). The CDR3 is made up of 14 amino acids. Here the CDR3 reads CAWSVSRLNTEAFF. The DNA of the CDR3 is TGTGCCTGGAGTGTGTCGAGGTTGAACACTGAAGCTTTCTTT.

This clone was recorded only once. The chain has TRBV28 and TRBJ1-6; 9 nucleotides line up with TRBD1. This CDR3 has 18 residues. With V trimmed by 8 bases and J by 6 bases, 17 bases remained unmatched. Germline V lookup: CDR1 MDHEN, CDR2 SYDVKM. CDR3 amino acids: CASFPGQGPTGRNSPLHF. The CDR3 nucleotides read TGTGCCAGCTTTCCGGGACAGGGACCTACGGGACGTAATTCACCCCTCCACTTT.

The chain couples TRBV18 to TRBJ2-5; 9 bases agree with TRBD1. This CDR3 has 14 amino acids. Germline V gene sequence: CDR1 KGHSH, CDR2 LQKENI. V gave up 3 bases and J gave up 5 bases; unmatched junction bases: 4. The CDR3 bases are TGTGCCAGCTCACCCGGGACAGGGTTCGAGACCCAGTACTTC. This gives the protein CASSPGTGFETQYF. Drawing the rest from reference TRBV18 and TRBJ2-5, the complete variable domain is NAGVMQNPRHLVRRRGQEARLRCSPMKGHSHVYWYRQLPEEGLKFMVYLQKENIIDESGMPKERFSAEFPKEGPSILRIQQVVRGDSAAYFCASSPGTGFETQYFGPGTRLLVL.

The chain links TRBV9 to TRBJ2-3, with 7 bases lining up with TRBD2. This CDR3 is 16 amino acids long. Trimming took 2 bases from V and 2 from J; bases not matched to a gene: 8. In germline, CDR1 is SGDLS, CDR2 YYNGEE. The CDR3 loop is CASSVTGTIDTDTQYF. The CDR3 nucleotides are TGTGCCAGCAGCGTCACCGGGACTATCGACACAGATACGCAGTATTTT.

The chain combines TRBV19 with TRBJ2-2, with D maybe TRBD1 (5 bases). The ends were cut back, 6 bases at V and 5 bases at J, with 10 bases in the middle. The V gene's germline CDR1 is LNHDA and CDR2 SQIVND (reference sequence). The CDR3 contains 13 residues. CDR3 nucleotide sequence: TGTGCCAGTAGGGAATCAGGGACCGGGGAGCTGTTTTTT. This encodes CASRESGTGELFF.